A single sample gave rise to the 11 T cell receptor beta chains below, sequenced in a study. Via MiXCR, TCRdb re-called the 5' RACE reads, giving one row per CDR3 protein. Of thousands of distinct CDR3 sequences listed, roughly half are singletons. Tregs were sorted as CD4+CD25+CD127-/low cells. What was sequenced was Tregs sorted from a lymph node. These TCRs come from a female donor with breast cancer.

For the CDR3, the DNA is TGTGCCAGCAGCCAACGTCGGACAGACTCTGGAAACACCATATATTTT. Its protein is CASSQRRTDSGNTIYF. This chain links TRBV4-2 with TRBJ1-3, with D possibly TRBD1 on 6 matching bases. Germline CDR1 LGHNA, CDR2 YNFKEQ. The ends were cut back, 2 bases at V and 0 bases at J, with 11 bases in the middle. The CDR3 extends over 16 amino acids.

This clonotype was counted between two and nine times. The rearrangement uses TRBV5-1 and TRBJ2-7; D is perhaps TRBD1 (5 bases). The CDR3 is 15 residues long. V lost 0 bases, J lost 0 bases, and 10 bases lay in between. CDR1 is SGHRS and CDR2 is YFSETQ in the germline V gene. The CDR3 DNA sequence: TGCGCCAGCAGCTTGGCGCAGGGTAGCTCCTACGAGCAGTACTTC. This translates into CASSLAQGSSYEQYF.

The chain couples TRBV25-1 to TRBJ2-5; D possibly uses TRBD1 or TRBD2 (6 bases each). V lost 6 bases and J lost 2, with 16 bases in between. The CDR3 loop spans 15 amino acids. Germline assignment: CDR1 MGHDK and CDR2 SYGVNS. The CDR3 reads CASSGGGSTQETQYF. DNA of the CDR3: TGTGCCAGCAGCGGGGGCGGATCGACTCAAGAGACCCAGTACTTC.

The chain couples TRBV6-5 to TRBJ1-1, with 12 bases matching TRBD1. J was trimmed by 0 bases and V by 7 bases; bases with no gene match: 3. The length of the CDR3 is 15 residues. The germline CDR1 and CDR2 sequences are MNHEY and SVGAGI. The CDR3 here is CASMGQGALNTEAFF. For the CDR3, the DNA is TGTGCCAGCATGGGACAGGGGGCGTTGAACACTGAAGCTTTCTTT.

The chain carries TRBV27 and TRBJ1-6, with D perhaps TRBD1 (6 bases). V lost 5 bases and J 0 bases, leaving 8 bases between the germline ends. Germline V gives CDR1 MNHEY, CDR2 SMNVEV (reference sequence). The CDR3 sequence is 15 residues long. CDR3 loop: CASSPRGSYNSPLHF. The DNA of the CDR3 is TGTGCCAGCAGTCCCAGGGGCTCCTATAATTCACCCCTCCACTTT.

This chain joins TRBV20-1 and TRBJ1-1, with no clear D. Germline V gene sequence: CDR1 DFQATT, CDR2 SNEGSKA (reference sequence). The CDR3 extends over 14 amino acids. Trimming stripped 0 bases from V and 6 bases from J, with 14 bases between. The CDR3, as DNA: TGCAGTGCTAGAGATTCGAAGGGTGACGCTGAAGCTTTCTTT. It is translated as CSARDSKGDAEAFF.

V usage is TRBV27 and J usage is TRBJ2-5; D gene unclear. Per the germline V gene, CDR1 is MNHEY and CDR2 is SMNVEV (reference sequence). Trimming shortened V by 3 bases and J by 4 bases, and 3 bases separated the two germline ends. The CDR3 is 11 amino acids. CDR3 bases: TGTGCCAGCAGTTTGGGAGAGACCCAGTACTTC. Translating gives CASSLGETQYF.

This clonotype occurred a few times. This chain links TRBV29-1 with TRBJ2-7; D not resolved. Per the germline V gene, CDR1 is SQVTM and CDR2 is ANQGSEA. Trimming shortened V by 0 bases and J by 5 bases, and 8 bases separated the two germline ends. This CDR3 comprises 12 residues. CDR3 region: CSVEDYAHEQYF. In DNA form, the CDR3 reads TGCAGCGTTGAAGATTATGCCCACGAGCAGTACTTC.

For the CDR3, the DNA is TGTGCCAGCAGCTCCAGGTCGGACAATGAGCAGTTCTTC. Encoded protein: CASSSRSDNEQFF. V gene TRBV7-9 combines with J gene TRBJ2-1; no clear D gene. The germline V gene encodes CDR1 SEHNR and CDR2 FQNEAQ (reference sequence). This CDR3 is built from 13 residues. Trimming took 4 bases from V and 5 from J, leaving 9 bases between them.

The chain links TRBV4-1 to TRBJ2-7; no definite D call. This CDR3 has 13 amino acids. CDR1 is MGHRA and CDR2 is YSYEKL in the germline V gene. Trimming pared 1 base from V and 7 bases from J, leaving 11 bases between. In nucleotides, the CDR3 is TGCGCCAGCAGCCAAGGAACAAGGTGGGAGCAGTACTTC. Amino acid sequence: CASSQGTRWEQYF.

This clonotype turned up a few times. The genes are TRBV7-9 and TRBJ2-5; 10 bases are shared with TRBD2. V gave up 4 bases and J gave up 4 bases; unmatched junction bases: 0. The CDR3 extends over 13 amino acids. Germline loops: CDR1 SEHNR, CDR2 FQNEAQ (reference sequence). CDR3: CASSWTSGETQYF. CDR3 coding DNA: TGTGCCAGCAGCTGGACTAGCGGAGAGACCCAGTACTTC. The whole variable domain, remainder taken from reference TRBV7-9 and TRBJ2-5, is DTGVSQNPRHKITKRGQNVTFRCDPISEHNRLYWYRQTLGQGPEFLTYFQNEAQLEKSRLLSDRFSAERPKGSFSTLEIQRTEQGDSAMYLCASSWTSGETQYFGPGTRLLVL.